The clone carrying this T cell receptor (beta chain) showed up many times. Its specificity is not known. The germline V and J ends were trimmed by 4 bases and 4 bases, with 7 bases remaining between them. Germline lookup yields CDR1 SNHLY and CDR2 FYNNEI. CDR3 size: 13 residues. Genomic DNA provided the template from which TCR beta CDR3 was amplified by two-round multiplex PCR. It was primers specific to each TRBV and TRBJ gene that first-round PCR used. In TCRdb, the multiplex PCR reads were re-called with MiXCR into one record per CDR3 protein. The table records around 30,000 distinct CDR3 sequences, less than 35% of them present only once. The source of the sample is a study of prognosis after radiotherapy for stage I lung cancer. Study-level background: It was SBRT that served as radiotherapy, in 3 to 5 fractions with a biologically effective dose of at least 100 Gy.

Findings and caveats of the study: Unique TCR clone counts fell after stereotactic body radiation therapy, median approximately 10,000 versus 7,000.

The TCR sequence derives from a donor over 45 with non-small cell lung cancer. V usage is TRBV2 and J usage is TRBJ1-4, with D possibly matching TRBD1 (5 bases). The sample here was PBMCs, taken before or after stereotactic body radiation therapy (not recorded which). Here the CDR3 reads CASSAGLNEKLFF. CDR3 DNA sequence: TGTGCCAGCAGTGCGGGGCTTAATGAAAAACTGTTTTTT.